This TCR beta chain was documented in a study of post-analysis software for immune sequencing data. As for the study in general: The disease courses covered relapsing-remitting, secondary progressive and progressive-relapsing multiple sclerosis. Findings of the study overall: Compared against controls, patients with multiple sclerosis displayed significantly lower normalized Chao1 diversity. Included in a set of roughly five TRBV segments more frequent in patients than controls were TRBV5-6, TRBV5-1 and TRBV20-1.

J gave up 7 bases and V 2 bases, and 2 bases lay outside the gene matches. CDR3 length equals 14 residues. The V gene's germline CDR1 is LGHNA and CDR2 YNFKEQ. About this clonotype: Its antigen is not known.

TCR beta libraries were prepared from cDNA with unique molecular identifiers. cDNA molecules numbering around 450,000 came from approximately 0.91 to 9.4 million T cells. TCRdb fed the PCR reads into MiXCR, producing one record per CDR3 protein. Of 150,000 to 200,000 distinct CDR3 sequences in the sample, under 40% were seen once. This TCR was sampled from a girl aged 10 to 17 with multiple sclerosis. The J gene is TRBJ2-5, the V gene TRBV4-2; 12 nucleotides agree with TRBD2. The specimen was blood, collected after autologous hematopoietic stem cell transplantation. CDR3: CASSQLTSGGTQYF. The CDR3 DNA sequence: TGTGCCAGCAGCCAATTGACTAGCGGGGGGACCCAGTACTTC.